These 19 T cell receptor beta chains originate from one sample sequenced in a study of T cell responses to AZD1222 COVID-19 vaccine. Only in-frame clones appear in the TCRdb table, and some are missing; sequencing was by immunoSEQ multiplex PCR. The table has roughly 200,000 clones, 80% to 95% seen once. The sequencing used peripheral blood, collected on day 0 of AZD1222 vaccination. The receptors derive from an adult in good health.

The V and J genes are TRBV4-1 and TRBJ1-1; TRBD1 is a possible D gene (5 bases). The V and J ends lost 2 bases and 1 base respectively, with 11 bases between them. The CDR3 is made up of 15 amino acids. The V gene's germline CDR1 is MGHRA and CDR2 YSYEKL. The CDR3 DNA reads TGCGCCAGCAGCCAAAATACTAGGGGGAACACTGAAGCTTTCTTT. This encodes CASSQNTRGNTEAFF.

This chain links TRBV4-1 with TRBJ1-2, with TRBD1 matching over 7 bases. The germline CDR1 and CDR2 sequences are MGHRA and YSYEKL. The CDR3 sequence is 16 residues long. The V and J ends lost 2 bases and 1 base, in that order; junction bases with no gene match: 7. As DNA, the CDR3 is TGCGCCAGCAGCCAAACGCCGGGACAGCTTAACTATGGCTACACCTTC. Translation: CASSQTPGQLNYGYTF.

The J gene is TRBJ1-5, the V gene TRBV11-2; D is unclear. This CDR3 is built from 14 residues. Germline V CDR1 and CDR2: SGHAT, FQNNGV. Trimming removed 6 bases at V and 1 base at J, with 10 bases between. CDR3 coding DNA: TGTGCCAGCAGTCACTCCGGGAGCAATCAGCCCCAGCATTTT. Residues: CASSHSGSNQPQHF. Complete variable domain (other parts from reference TRBV11-2 and TRBJ1-5): EAGVAQSPRYKIIEKRQSVAFWCNPISGHATLYWYQQILGQGPKLLIQFQNNGVVDDSQLPKDRFSAERLKGVDSTLKIQPAKLEDSAVYLCASSHSGSNQPQHFGDGTRLSIL.

V is TRBV6-5 and J is TRBJ1-1, with D perhaps TRBD1 (6 bases). Germline V gene lookup returns CDR1 MNHEY and CDR2 SVGAGI. This CDR3 contains 13 residues. Trimming took off 0 bases at V and 8 bases at J, with 10 bases between the two ends. CDR3 sequence: CASSYSGGSEAFF. CDR3 sequence (DNA): TGTGCCAGCAGTTACTCAGGGGGTTCGGAAGCTTTCTTT.

The V call is TRBV6-5, the J call TRBJ1-2; 9 bases match TRBD1. The V gene end was trimmed by 0 bases and the J gene end by 2 bases; junction bases not matched to a gene: 4. Germline CDR1 reads MNHEY; CDR2 reads SVGAGI. The CDR3 is 16 amino acids. The CDR3 protein is CASSYSGTGMNYGYTF. DNA of the CDR3: TGTGCCAGCAGTTACTCGGGGACAGGGATGAACTATGGCTACACCTTC.

The chain recombines TRBV4-2 with TRBJ1-4; 7 bases are a match to TRBD1. Germline V lookup: CDR1 LGHNA, CDR2 YNFKEQ. After removal of 7 bases from V and 5 bases from J, the junction contained 4 bases not matched to a gene. The CDR3 extends over 13 amino acids. The CDR3 here is CASTQGGNEKLFF. The CDR3 nucleotides are TGTGCCAGCACCCAGGGGGGGAATGAAAAACTGTTTTTT.

The V call is TRBV29-1, the J call TRBJ2-5; TRBD2 aligns across 7 bases. CDR1 and CDR2 (germline): SQVTM, ANQGSEA. The trim removed 6 bases at V and 5 bases at J, leaving 6 bases unmatched. This CDR3 is 12 amino acids long. Here the CDR3 reads CSVVTSFETQYF. Here the CDR3 DNA reads TGCAGCGTCGTGACTAGCTTTGAGACCCAGTACTTC.

This chain links TRBV5-1 with TRBJ2-3, with 7 bases aligning to TRBD2. V was pared by 4 bases and J by 1 base, with 12 bases of the junction left unmatched. Germline lookup yields CDR1 SGHRS and CDR2 YFSETQ. This CDR3 has 17 residues. The CDR3 DNA follows: TGCGCCAGCAGCCCGGCTGGGGGGGTTTCCCGCACAGATACGCAGTATTTT. Protein: CASSPAGGVSRTDTQYF.

Note on this clone: The sample carries other DNA sequences with the same CDR3. The chain is built from TRBV6-5 and TRBJ1-1; 11 bases agree with TRBD1. Germline V gene lookup returns CDR1 MNHEY and CDR2 SVGAGI. This CDR3 contains 14 residues. Trimming at V came to 2 bases and at J to 4 bases, leaving 0 bases not matched to a gene. Here the CDR3 reads CASSYGTGGTEAFF. The DNA of the CDR3 is TGTGCCAGCAGTTACGGGACAGGGGGCACTGAAGCTTTCTTT.

The chain joins TRBV6-1 to TRBJ1-4; 8 positions match TRBD1. CDR1 is MNHNS and CDR2 is SASEGT in the germline V gene. The junction had 5 bases not matched to a gene; V was cut back by 0 bases and J by 8 bases. CDR3 length: 15 amino acids. CDR3 protein: CASSEARGLGEKLFF. In DNA form, the CDR3 reads TGTGCCAGCAGTGAAGCCAGGGGGCTTGGGGAAAAACTGTTTTTT.

The chain has TRBV11-2 and TRBJ1-1; D is possibly TRBD1 (5 bases). V lost 1 base and J 2 bases, leaving 14 bases between the germline ends. The CDR3 covers 16 residues. Germline values: CDR1 SGHAT, CDR2 FQNNGV. The CDR3, as DNA: TGTGCCAGCAGCTTAGGCCTCCGGGGGGGTAACACTGAAGCTTTCTTT. This translates into CASSLGLRGGNTEAFF.

This clone was seen a single time. CDR3 loop: CASRMGQNNEKLFF. The CDR3 DNA reads TGTGCCAGTAGGATGGGACAGAATAATGAAAAACTGTTTTTT. V gene TRBV19 combines with J gene TRBJ1-4, with 7 positions matching TRBD1. The CDR3 is 14 amino acids. The junction had 5 bases not matched to a gene; V was cut back by 6 bases and J by 4 bases. Per germline, CDR1 LNHDA and CDR2 SQIVND (reference sequence).

The rearrangement uses TRBV3-1 (or the pseudogene TRBV3-2) and TRBJ1-1; tentatively, D is TRBD1 (5 bases). This CDR3 comprises 15 residues. From germline, CDR1 is LGHDT and CDR2 YNNKEL (reference sequence). V lost 0 bases, J lost 4 bases, and 12 bases lay in between. CDR3 amino acids: CASSQDGGRTTEAFF. In DNA form, the CDR3 reads TGTGCCAGCAGCCAAGATGGGGGAAGGACCACTGAAGCTTTCTTT.

This rearrangement joins TRBV5-1 to TRBJ1-4; 9 bases match TRBD1. The V segment lost 4 bases and the J segment 3 bases; nucleotides outside the gene matches: 4. This CDR3 has 15 amino acids. CDR1 is SGHRS, CDR2 YFSETQ, per germline. CDR3 nucleotide sequence: TGCGCCAGCAGCGGGGGGACAGGGCCTAATGAAAAACTGTTTTTT. Its protein is CASSGGTGPNEKLFF.

V gene TRBV4-2 combines with J gene TRBJ1-3; D possibly corresponds to TRBD1 (5 bases). Trimming pared 4 bases from V and 2 bases from J, leaving 12 bases between. Germline V gene lookup returns CDR1 LGHNA and CDR2 YNFKEQ. The CDR3 totals 15 residues. The CDR3 region is CASSLSRGPGNTIYF. CDR3 DNA: TGTGCCAGCAGCCTATCAAGGGGACCTGGAAACACCATATATTTT.

This chain uses TRBV28 with TRBJ2-1; 7 bases align to TRBD2. Trimming at V came to 8 bases and at J to 7 bases, leaving 14 bases not matched to a gene. This CDR3 is 15 amino acids long. CDR1 is MDHEN and CDR2 is SYDVKM in the germline V gene. CDR3 in DNA: TGTGCCAGCGGAGCTAGCGGTTTGATGGGGAATGAGCAGTTCTTC. It translates to CASGASGLMGNEQFF. The full variable domain, rest sourced from reference TRBV28 and TRBJ2-1, is DVKVTQSSRYLVKRTGEKVFLECVQDMDHENMFWYRQDPGLGLRLIYFSYDVKMKEKGDIPEGYSVSREKKERFSLILESASTNQTSMYLCASGASGLMGNEQFFGPGTRLTVL.

The gene calls are TRBV10-1 and TRBJ1-2; D is uncertain. CDR3 length: 13 residues. The V gene's germline CDR1 is WNHNN and CDR2 SYGVQD (reference sequence). Deletions cut 2 bases from V and 0 bases from J, with 4 bases between. The CDR3 region is CASSEGTNYGYTF. CDR3 coding DNA: TGCGCCAGCAGTGAGGGCACTAACTATGGCTACACCTTC.

The chain joins TRBV23-1 to TRBJ1-2; D is undetermined. TRBV23-1 is designated an ORF whose function remains uncertain. Trimming removed 4 bases at V and 6 bases at J, with 15 bases between. The CDR3 loop spans 14 amino acids. In DNA, the CDR3 is TGCGCCAGCAGTCGGTCTGGGCTTCTCAATGGCTACACCTTC. Encoded protein: CASSRSGLLNGYTF.

The chain links TRBV6-2 or TRBV6-3 to TRBJ1-1; D is ambiguous. CDR3 length: 12 residues. The germline CDR1 and CDR2 sequences are MNHEY and SVGEGT. V dropped 5 bases and J dropped 4 bases, with 8 bases sitting between them. CDR3 sequence reads: CASSDTSTEAFF. The CDR3, as DNA: TGTGCCAGCAGTGACACGAGCACTGAAGCTTTCTTT.